These 19 T cell receptor beta chains were all obtained from the same sample, sequenced in a study of T cell responses to AZD1222 COVID-19 vaccine. Repertoires were generated with immunoSEQ multiplex PCR, while TCRdb's copy carries only in-frame clones and drops some. The table lists around 110,000 clones, less than 90% of them singletons. The material was peripheral blood, obtained on day 0 of AZD1222 vaccination. Every receptor here comes from an adult in good health.

The gene calls are TRBV6-4 and TRBJ2-1, with D perhaps matching TRBD1 or TRBD2 (6 bases each). CDR1 is MRHNA, CDR2 SNTAGT, per germline. V lost 3 bases, J lost 3 bases, and 9 bases lay in between. The CDR3 covers 14 residues. CDR3 amino acids: CASSEGGSYNEQFF. The CDR3 nucleotides read TGTGCCAGCAGTGAGGGGGGCAGCTACAATGAGCAGTTCTTC.

This chain joins TRBV3-1 (or the pseudogene TRBV3-2) and TRBJ1-5, with 7 bases that match TRBD1. The junction had 7 bases not matched to a gene; V was cut back by 0 bases and J by 14 bases. The germline CDR1 and CDR2 sequences are LGHDT and YNNKEL (reference sequence). The CDR3 consists of 13 residues. CDR3 DNA: TGTGCCAGCAGCCAAGATTCCGGGCAGGGGGAGCATTTT. Its protein product is CASSQDSGQGEHF.

This chain connects TRBV9 to TRBJ2-1, with TRBD2 matching over 8 bases. CDR1 and CDR2 from the germline V gene are SGDLS and YYNGEE. Germline trimming cut 3 bases from V and 0 bases from J; bases unmatched to any gene: 8. This CDR3 comprises 17 residues. The DNA of the CDR3 is TGTGCCAGCAGCGCCGAAGCGGGGGTAAGCTCCTACAATGAGCAGTTCTTC. Encoded protein: CASSAEAGVSSYNEQFF.

This clone was recorded a few times. The V gene is TRBV9, the J gene TRBJ1-6; the match to TRBD1 covers 8 bases. Germline V CDR1 and CDR2: SGDLS, YYNGEE. V lost 0 bases, J lost 10 bases, and 6 bases stayed unmatched. The CDR3 has 15 amino acids. CDR3 bases: TGTGCCAGCAGCGTAGATTCAGGGGGCGGATCACCCCTCCACTTT. This translates into CASSVDSGGGSPLHF.

This sequence joins TRBV6-6 and TRBJ1-1; D remains unclear. Germline CDR1 MNHNY, CDR2 SVGAGI (reference sequence). This CDR3 spans 14 amino acids. V lost 6 bases and J 0 bases, leaving 11 bases between the germline ends. The CDR3 DNA sequence: TGTGCCAGCAGCTCCGGACGGCTGAACACTGAAGCTTTCTTT. This translates into CASSSGRLNTEAFF.

The V call is TRBV28, the J call TRBJ1-1; D is unresolved. Germline CDR1 is MDHEN and CDR2 is SYDVKM. This CDR3 is built from 15 residues. The V end was cut by 1 base, the J end by 1 base, with 10 bases between. The CDR3 DNA sequence: TGTGCCAGCAGTTTATTCCTCGGGGAGAACACTGAAGCTTTCTTT. Protein sequence: CASSLFLGENTEAFF.

This chain joins TRBV7-2 and TRBJ2-7; D is unresolved. Germline V lookup: CDR1 SGHTA, CDR2 FQGNSA. CDR3 size: 15 residues. The germline V and J ends were trimmed by 5 bases and 3 bases, with 17 bases remaining between them. CDR3 protein: CASSPQTLGFYEQYF. The CDR3 bases are TGTGCCAGCAGCCCGCAAACCCTCGGGTTCTACGAGCAGTACTTC.

The chain joins TRBV5-5 to TRBJ2-7; D is unresolved. CDR3 length: 13 amino acids. V dropped 0 bases and J dropped 5 bases, with 9 bases sitting between them. Germline loops: CDR1 SGHKS, CDR2 YYEKEE (reference sequence). The CDR3 DNA reads TGTGCCAGCAGCTTGGGGTGGGCGGACGAGCAGTACTTC. This codes for CASSLGWADEQYF.

The chain joins TRBV28 to TRBJ1-4; D is unclear. V gave up 7 bases and J gave up 2 bases, with 11 bases separating them. The CDR3 runs 14 residues. Looked up from germline, CDR1 is MDHEN and CDR2 is SYDVKM. This chain's CDR3 is CASTRARTNEKLFF. The CDR3 region has the DNA TGTGCCAGCACTCGTGCTCGGACTAATGAAAAACTGTTTTTT.

V is TRBV11-2 and J is TRBJ1-4; D is unclear. This CDR3 is 17 amino acids long. Trimming removed 2 bases from V and 8 bases from J, with 21 bases in between. Germline CDR1 and CDR2: SGHAT and FQNNGV. This chain's CDR3 is CASSLTPLEARLEKLFF. In nucleotides, the CDR3 is TGTGCCAGCAGCTTAACCCCACTTGAAGCTAGACTAGAAAAACTGTTTTTT.

V is TRBV9 and J is TRBJ2-7; D is unresolved. The CDR3 totals 15 residues. Deletions cut 5 bases from V and 0 bases from J, with 15 bases between. Per the germline V gene, CDR1 is SGDLS and CDR2 is YYNGEE. CDR3 DNA sequence: TGTGCCAGCAGTCCCCCCCCGGCAAGCTCCTACGAGCAGTACTTC. Translated: CASSPPPASSYEQYF.

The chain joins TRBV6-5 to TRBJ2-1; 9 bases map to TRBD1. V gave up 6 bases and J gave up 5 bases; unmatched junction bases: 5. This CDR3 spans 14 amino acids. In germline, CDR1 is MNHEY, CDR2 SVGAGI. The CDR3 reads CASSQGQGNNEQFF. The CDR3 coding sequence is TGTGCCAGCAGCCAGGGACAGGGTAACAATGAGCAGTTCTTC.

The genes are TRBV9 and TRBJ1-1; D is possibly TRBD1 (6 bases). There are 15 residues in the CDR3. CDR1 is SGDLS, CDR2 YYNGEE, per germline. Deletions cut 4 bases from V and 7 bases from J, with 20 bases between. The CDR3 loop is CASSPRGGGKYEAFF. CDR3 nucleotide sequence: TGTGCCAGCAGCCCCCGAGGGGGGGGCAAATATGAAGCTTTCTTT.

The chain has TRBV28 and TRBJ2-7; the D gene is possibly TRBD1 (5 bases). Trimming left V 4 bases short and J 3 bases short, with 10 bases between. Germline V gives CDR1 MDHEN, CDR2 SYDVKM. The CDR3 extends over 13 amino acids. Here the CDR3 DNA reads TGTGCCAGCAGTTCACAGGCTAGCTACGAGCAGTACTTC. The encoded protein is CASSSQASYEQYF.

The chain links TRBV4-1 to TRBJ1-2; D is ambiguous. V dropped 0 bases and J dropped 5 bases, with 10 bases sitting between them. The CDR3 contains 14 residues. CDR1 is MGHRA and CDR2 is YSYEKL in the germline V gene. This CDR3 reads CASSQDQNAYGYTF. CDR3 coding DNA: TGCGCCAGCAGCCAAGATCAGAACGCTTATGGCTACACCTTC.

The rearrangement joins TRBV6-5 to TRBJ1-2; TRBD1 aligns across 8 bases. The V segment lost 2 bases and the J segment 6 bases; nucleotides outside the gene matches: 11. This CDR3 comprises 16 residues. CDR1 is MNHEY, CDR2 SVGAGI, per germline. CDR3 region: CASSYTPDRGGDGYTF. CDR3 in DNA: TGTGCCAGCAGTTACACGCCTGACAGGGGAGGGGATGGCTACACCTTC.

In DNA form, the CDR3 reads TGTGCCAGCACCAGGGGGAAGGGCGCACACAATGAGCAGTTCTTC. It codes for CASTRGKGAHNEQFF. This sequence joins TRBV27 and TRBJ2-1; TRBD1 matches at 7 bases. In germline, CDR1 is MNHEY, CDR2 SMNVEV (reference sequence). This CDR3 is built from 15 residues. V lost 7 bases and J lost 5; bases outside the gene matches: 11.

V is TRBV28 and J is TRBJ1-2; D gene uncertain. Germline V CDR1 and CDR2: MDHEN, SYDVKM. There are 17 residues in the CDR3. V lost 3 bases and J 1 base, leaving 18 bases between the germline ends. Here the CDR3 reads CASSFTGSLSYNYGYTF. The CDR3 bases are TGTGCCAGCAGTTTCACTGGTTCGCTATCCTATAACTATGGCTACACCTTC.

The CDR3 DNA sequence: TGTGCCAGCAGTTACTCGGCCGGGTACGAGCAGTACTTC. Its translation is CASSYSAGYEQYF. J is TRBJ2-7 and V is TRBV6-5; no reliable D call. Trimming took 0 bases from V and 4 from J, leaving 7 bases between them. Per germline, CDR1 MNHEY and CDR2 SVGAGI. The CDR3 covers 13 residues.